This T cell receptor (beta chain) was documented in a study of blood T cell repertoires in COVID-19. Study-level information: PBMCs, B-cell-depleted T cells, or T cells were the source of the cDNA or gDNA that made up the material.

Participant-reported clinical history was the basis for cohort assignment. Cohort 3 donors counted as recovered after two negative PCRs, clearance, or resolved symptoms. Measured with immunoSEQ multiplex PCR; TCRdb has only the in-frame clones, and not every one. The sample records roughly 230,000 clones, about 80% being singletons. The specimen was PBMCs or T cells enriched from blood (not recorded which). The sequence derives from a man over 45 who had recovered from COVID-19.

CDR3 DNA: TGTGCCAGCTCAGCCGGGGGACTAGCGGGAGGGAACGAGCAGTACTTC. Protein sequence: CASSAGGLAGGNEQYF. V gene TRBV18 combines with J gene TRBJ2-7; 16 nucleotides match TRBD2. The germline CDR1 and CDR2 sequences are KGHSH and LQKENI. CDR3 length: 16 amino acids. V lost 5 bases to trimming and J lost 5 bases; unmatched junction nucleotides: 6.